Shown below are 25 T cell receptor beta chains from a single sample sequenced in a study of T-cell reconstitution after alpha-beta-depleted transplantation in children. Preparation of the TCRbeta library involved a method that used unique molecular identifiers. TCRdb fed the PCR reads into MiXCR, producing one record per CDR3 protein. The top ten hold roughly 15% of the sample, which has about 510,000 distinct CDR3 sequences, about an eighth seen once. The sample was PBMCs, mostly from graft donor cells, taken 180 days after TCRalphabeta/CD19-depleted stem cell transplant. The receptors shown here come from a female patient aged 2-9 years who had a stem cell transplant for aplastic anemia, so the T cells may come from the graft donor.

This clonotype was seen only a few times. The rearrangement joins TRBV19 to TRBJ1-3; D not resolved. This CDR3 has 18 residues. Germline V gene sequence: CDR1 LNHDA, CDR2 SQIVND (reference sequence). V shed 2 bases and J shed 2 bases, with 19 bases lying between them. Written as DNA, the CDR3 is TGTGCCAGTAGTATACTTGTCGACGACGCCAGGCCTGGAAACACCATATATTTT. It encodes CASSILVDDARPGNTIYF.

This clonotype was counted many times. This chain links TRBV10-3 with TRBJ2-7; D gene uncertain. The germline V gene has CDR1 ENHRY and CDR2 SYGVKD. The V gene lost 3 bases and the J gene lost 3 bases, with 9 bases spanning the gap. This CDR3 is built from 13 residues. CDR3 in DNA: TGTGCCATCAGTGAAAACTTATTCTACGAGCAGTACGTC. Protein product: CAISENLFYEQYV.

At least ten counts were recorded for this clonotype. V gene TRBV20-1 combines with J gene TRBJ1-1; D unclear. The V end lost 8 bases, the J end lost 0 bases, and 13 bases lay between the germline ends. This CDR3 spans 13 amino acids. The germline CDR1 and CDR2 sequences are DFQATT and SNEGSKA (reference sequence). CDR3 loop: CSPPPGLNTEAFF. CDR3 nucleotide sequence: TGCAGTCCCCCGCCGGGGTTGAACACTGAAGCTTTCTTT.

In its sample, this clonotype was seen a few times. This chain joins TRBV20-1 and TRBJ2-5; TRBD2 agrees at 7 bases. The germline gives CDR1 DFQATT, CDR2 SNEGSKA (reference sequence). There are 13 residues in the CDR3. V shed 3 bases, J shed 0 bases, and the junction held 1 base outside the gene matches. The CDR3 region is CSARSGNQETQYF. The CDR3 DNA is TGCAGTGCTAGGAGCGGGAACCAAGAGACCCAGTACTTC.

The rearrangement joins TRBV6-1 to TRBJ2-1; 9 nucleotides match TRBD2. Germline trimming cut 7 bases from V and 4 bases from J; bases unmatched to any gene: 8. CDR1 is MNHNS and CDR2 is SASEGT in the germline V gene. The CDR3 consists of 15 residues. The DNA of the CDR3 is TGTGCCAGCACCCGAGCGGGAGGACTTTACAATGAGCAGTTCTTC. It specifies CASTRAGGLYNEQFF.

This chain joins TRBV20-1 and TRBJ1-1; D is perhaps TRBD1 (6 bases). There are 12 residues in the CDR3. In germline, CDR1 is DFQATT, CDR2 SNEGSKA (reference sequence). V lost 0 bases to trimming and J lost 11 bases, with 13 bases between them. CDR3 sequence: CSARDGGRDAFF. The CDR3 DNA is TGCAGTGCTAGAGATGGGGGGCGCGATGCTTTCTTT.

This clonotype was seen repeatedly, ten times or more. The chain combines TRBV10-3 with TRBJ2-7; D may correspond to TRBD1 or TRBD2 (6 bases each). Germline values: CDR1 ENHRY, CDR2 SYGVKD. This CDR3 spans 11 amino acids. V lost 10 bases, J lost 2 bases, and 9 bases lay in between. Here the CDR3 DNA reads TGTGCCAGCGGGACAACCTACGAGCAGTACTTC. Encoded protein: CASGTTYEQYF.

This chain joins TRBV12-3 or TRBV12-4 and TRBJ2-5; TRBD2 agrees at 9 bases. The CDR3 consists of 15 residues. The J segment lost 2 bases and the V segment lost 6 bases, leaving 7 bases of the junction unmatched. The CDR3 sequence is CASSSSSGAQETQYF. CDR3 sequence (DNA): TGTGCCAGCAGCTCGTCTAGCGGGGCTCAAGAGACCCAGTACTTC.

Notes on this clonotype: It may be a read error: a sequence one base away is much more abundant. V is TRBV5-1 and J is TRBJ2-2; D is perhaps TRBD1 or TRBD2 (5 bases each). The CDR3 covers 13 residues. CDR1 and CDR2 from the germline V gene are SGHRS and YFSETQ. In nucleotides, the CDR3 is TGCGCCATCAGCCCGTTGGGGGACCGGGAGCTGTTTTTT. Protein sequence: CAISPLGDRELFF.

The chain couples TRBV12-3 or TRBV12-4 to TRBJ2-7; D is undetermined. This CDR3 comprises 12 residues. V shed 7 bases and J shed 6 bases, with 13 bases lying between them. DNA for the CDR3: TGTGCCAGCACGGACCCTCTTGGCGAGCAGTACTTC. Protein: CASTDPLGEQYF.

The J gene is TRBJ2-1, the V gene TRBV15, with TRBD2 matching 8 bases. There are 15 residues in the CDR3. J gave up 4 bases and V 2 bases, and 4 bases lay outside the gene matches. Germline V gene data show CDR1 as LNHNV and CDR2 as YYDKDF (reference sequence). The CDR3 spells CATSRLSGVYNEQFF. CDR3 sequence (DNA): TGTGCCACCAGCAGACTTAGCGGGGTGTACAATGAGCAGTTCTTC.

The chain employs TRBV3-1 and TRBJ2-7; TRBD2 aligns across 7 bases. Germline assignment: CDR1 LGHDT and CDR2 YNNKEL (reference sequence). V was clipped by 1 base and J by 2 bases; unmatched bases: 5. The CDR3 extends over 15 amino acids. This CDR3 reads CASSQGGEGPYEQYF. As DNA, the CDR3 is TGTGCCAGCAGCCAAGGGGGGGAGGGCCCCTACGAGCAGTACTTC.

This chain connects TRBV27 to TRBJ1-5; D is uncertain. In germline, CDR1 is MNHEY, CDR2 SMNVEV (reference sequence). V was cut by 5 bases and J by 2 bases, with 19 bases left in between. The length of the CDR3 is 17 residues. CDR3 residues: CASSRAGLRLGNQPQHF. CDR3 nucleotides: TGTGCCAGCAGTCGGGCGGGGTTGCGGTTAGGCAATCAGCCCCAGCATTTT.

This clonotype was detected a few times. CDR3 in amino acids: CASSLGRQGLGEQYV. In DNA form, the CDR3 reads TGTGCCAGCAGCTTAGGGAGACAGGGCCTGGGTGAGCAGTACGTC. The chain carries TRBV7-8 and TRBJ2-7; 7 bases line up with TRBD1. The trim removed 1 base at V and 7 bases at J, leaving 10 bases unmatched. The CDR3 has 15 amino acids. From germline, CDR1 is SGHVS and CDR2 FQNEAQ.

This clonotype was seen many times. The chain carries TRBV9 and TRBJ2-3, with 14 bases aligning to TRBD2. Germline assignment: CDR1 SGDLS and CDR2 YYNGEE. Losses at the gene ends were 0 bases for V and 4 bases for J; bases not matched to a gene: 1. CDR3 length: 16 amino acids. The CDR3 is CASSVGLAGGPDTQYF. The DNA of the CDR3 is TGTGCCAGCAGCGTAGGACTAGCGGGAGGGCCAGATACGCAGTATTTT.

The sample holds a few counts of this clonotype. This sequence joins TRBV9 and TRBJ2-7, with D perhaps given as TRBD1 or TRBD2 (5 bases each). Trimming removed 5 bases from V and 6 bases from J, with 9 bases in between. CDR1 and CDR2 (germline): SGDLS, YYNGEE. This CDR3 comprises 11 residues. CDR3 sequence reads: CASSGGGEQYF. The DNA for the CDR3 is TGTGCCAGCAGTGGTGGGGGCGAGCAGTACTTC.

The gene calls are TRBV7-2 and TRBJ2-7; 12 bases are shared with TRBD2. With 5 bases clipped from V and 7 bases from J, the junction kept 12 bases outside the gene matches. The CDR3 totals 16 residues. Looked up from germline, CDR1 is SGHTA and CDR2 is FQGNSA. CDR3 residues: CASSEGLAGATGEQYF. In nucleotides, the CDR3 is TGTGCCAGCAGCGAGGGACTAGCGGGTGCTACGGGGGAGCAGTACTTC.

In its sample, this clonotype was seen a few times. The chain has TRBV5-8 and TRBJ1-1, with D perhaps TRBD1 (5 bases). Germline CDR1 is SGHTS and CDR2 is YDEGEE. Between the trimmed V and J ends, which lost 2 bases and 8 bases, there was a span of 13 bases. The CDR3 loop spans 13 amino acids. CDR3 protein: CASSLPPGREAFF. The DNA of the CDR3 is TGTGCCAGCAGCTTACCCCCGGGACGGGAAGCTTTCTTT.

The V call is TRBV28, the J call TRBJ1-1, with D uncertain. Germline V gene lookup returns CDR1 MDHEN and CDR2 SYDVKM. The CDR3 length is 14 residues. Between the trimmed V and J ends, which lost 6 bases and 11 bases, there was a span of 22 bases. Written as DNA, the CDR3 is TGTGCCAGCAGCCCCCGAGCCCTCCTTACTTTGGCTTTCTTT. Translation: CASSPRALLTLAFF.

The chain combines TRBV13 with TRBJ1-1; D remains unclear. Per the germline V gene, CDR1 is PRHDT and CDR2 is FYEKMQ (reference sequence). The CDR3 sequence is 16 residues long. Trimming removed 8 bases from V and 6 bases from J, with 25 bases in between. CDR3 DNA: TGTGCCAGCTTCTGGCCACCGGAGCGGGCTCGGGCTGAAGCTTTCTTT. Translating it yields CASFWPPERARAEAFF.

In its sample, this clonotype was seen a few times. V gene TRBV11-2 combines with J gene TRBJ1-4; D is uncertain. The V gene lost 3 bases and the J gene lost 0 bases, with 14 bases spanning the gap. CDR1 is SGHAT, CDR2 FQNNGV, per germline. This CDR3 is 17 amino acids long. CDR3: CASSLQRRPATNEKLFF. In DNA, the CDR3 is TGTGCCAGCAGCTTGCAGAGAAGACCTGCAACTAATGAAAAACTGTTTTTT. The variable domain in full, completed from reference TRBV11-2 and TRBJ1-4, reads EAGVAQSPRYKIIEKRQSVAFWCNPISGHATLYWYQQILGQGPKLLIQFQNNGVVDDSQLPKDRFSAERLKGVDSTLKIQPAKLEDSAVYLCASSLQRRPATNEKLFFGSGTQLSVL.

This clonotype was seen more than once but under ten times. This rearrangement joins TRBV12-3 or TRBV12-4 to TRBJ2-1, with D perhaps matching TRBD2 (6 bases). This CDR3 spans 16 amino acids. V lost 6 bases and J lost 5, with 20 bases in between. CDR3 amino acids: CASSTEGAAFHNEQFF. The DNA for the CDR3 is TGTGCCAGCAGCACGGAGGGAGCTGCTTTCCACAATGAGCAGTTCTTC.

V is TRBV4-3 and J is TRBJ1-2; D might be TRBD1 (5 bases). The CDR3 runs 15 residues. The germline CDR1 and CDR2 sequences are LGHNA and YSLEER. V was clipped by 1 base and J by 8 bases, with 17 bases between them. CDR3 in amino acids: CASSQAPGDGPGYTF. The CDR3 coding sequence is TGCGCCAGCAGCCAAGCCCCCGGGGACGGGCCAGGCTACACCTTC.

This clonotype was observed a handful of times. This chain connects TRBV11-2 to TRBJ1-6; perhaps TRBD1 as D (5 bases). The CDR3 is 15 amino acids. Trimming took 5 bases from V and 5 from J, leaving 13 bases between them. Looked up from germline, CDR1 is SGHAT and CDR2 is FQNNGV. The CDR3 sequence: CASSPPGRDNSPLHF. Here the CDR3 DNA reads TGTGCCAGCAGCCCCCCGGGACGGGATAATTCACCCCTCCACTTT.

This clonotype was observed at least ten times. The rearrangement joins TRBV20-1 to TRBJ2-1, with D hard to call. The CDR3 is made up of 12 amino acids. The germline V gene has CDR1 DFQATT and CDR2 SNEGSKA (reference sequence). Trimming shortened V by 3 bases and J by 5 bases, and 8 bases separated the two germline ends. In nucleotides, the CDR3 is TGCAGTGCTAGTTGGCCGAACAATGAGCAGTTCTTC. Protein: CSASWPNNEQFF.